The clone carrying this T cell receptor (beta chain) was counted once. In germline, CDR1 is SGHTA, CDR2 FQGNSA. The CDR3 is 15 residues long. V gave up 1 base and J gave up 7 bases; unmatched junction bases: 7. This record belongs to a study of blood T cell repertoires in COVID-19. For the study at large: Acute-phase and convalescent COVID-19 samples originated in the United States, Italy and Spain. PBMCs, B-cell-depleted T cells, or T cells were the source of the cDNA or gDNA that made up the material.

In the authors' workflow: Amplifying reference gene primers gave estimates of nucleated cell counts. Generated by immunoSEQ multiplex PCR, the TCRdb table keeps only in-frame clones and is missing some. Clonal size and the V and J genes are those of that table, whereas D and trimming came from the DNA. The sample records over 110,000 clones, just under 80% being singletons. V is TRBV7-2 and J is TRBJ1-3; 7 nucleotides align to TRBD1. The sequencing sample was made of peripheral blood. The receptor was derived from an older woman with acute or convalescent COVID-19. The CDR3 spells CASSLETGPWNTIYF. The CDR3 bases are TGTGCCAGCAGCTTAGAGACAGGGCCTTGGAACACCATATATTTT.